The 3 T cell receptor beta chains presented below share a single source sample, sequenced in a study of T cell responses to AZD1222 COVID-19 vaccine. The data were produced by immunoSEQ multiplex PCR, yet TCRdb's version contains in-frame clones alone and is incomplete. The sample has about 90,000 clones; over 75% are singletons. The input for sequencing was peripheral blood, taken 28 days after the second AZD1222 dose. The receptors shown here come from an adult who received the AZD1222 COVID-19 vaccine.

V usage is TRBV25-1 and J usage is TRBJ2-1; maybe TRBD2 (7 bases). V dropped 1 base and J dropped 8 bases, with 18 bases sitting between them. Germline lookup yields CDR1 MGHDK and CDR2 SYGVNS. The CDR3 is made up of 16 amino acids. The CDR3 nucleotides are TGTGCCAGCAGTGAATTGGGGGGGGCCCAGGGGCATGAGCAGTTCTTC. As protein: CASSELGGAQGHEQFF.

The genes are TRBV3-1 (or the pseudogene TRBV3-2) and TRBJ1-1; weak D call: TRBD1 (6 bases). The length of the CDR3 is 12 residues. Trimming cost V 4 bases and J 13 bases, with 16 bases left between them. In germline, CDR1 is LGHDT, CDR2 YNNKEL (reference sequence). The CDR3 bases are TGTGCCAGCAGCCTGGGGGGGGGCCTGCTTTTCTTT. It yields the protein CASSLGGGLLFF.

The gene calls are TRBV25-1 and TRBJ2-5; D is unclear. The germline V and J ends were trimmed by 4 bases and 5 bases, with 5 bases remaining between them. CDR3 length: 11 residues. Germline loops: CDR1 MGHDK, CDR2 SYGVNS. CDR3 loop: CASSGSETQYF. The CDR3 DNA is TGTGCCAGCAGTGGGTCGGAGACCCAGTACTTC.